The present T cell receptor beta chain was sequenced within a study of blood T cell repertoires in COVID-19. Study information: Sample material is recorded as cDNA or gDNA derived from T cells, B-cell-depleted T cells, or PBMCs.

V shed 0 bases and J shed 5 bases, with 15 bases lying between them. CDR3 length: 16 residues. Germline V CDR1 and CDR2: SGHRS, YFSETQ. Clones were sequenced by immunoSEQ multiplex PCR, and TCRdb holds only the in-frame ones, with some missing. This sample has some 70,000 clones, with approximately 80% found just once. The chain links TRBV5-1 to TRBJ2-1, with D perhaps matching TRBD1 (5 bases). Material for sequencing was peripheral blood. This clonotype was sampled from a man between 50 and 59 years old with COVID-19, enrolled during active disease. DNA for the CDR3: TGCGCCAGCAGCTTGGCCCGTAGTCAGGGTGACAATGAGCAGTTCTTC. It specifies CASSLARSQGDNEQFF.